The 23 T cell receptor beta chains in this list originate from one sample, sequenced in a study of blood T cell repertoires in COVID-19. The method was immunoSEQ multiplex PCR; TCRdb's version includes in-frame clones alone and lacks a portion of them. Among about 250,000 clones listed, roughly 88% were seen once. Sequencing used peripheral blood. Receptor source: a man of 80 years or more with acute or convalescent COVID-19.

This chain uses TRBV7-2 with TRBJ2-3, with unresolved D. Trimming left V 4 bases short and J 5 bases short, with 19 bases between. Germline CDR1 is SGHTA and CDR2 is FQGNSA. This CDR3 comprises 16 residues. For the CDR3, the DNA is TGTGCCAGCAGCTCTTTGGGCCAGACCCTGGGAGATACGCAGTATTTT. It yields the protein CASSSLGQTLGDTQYF.

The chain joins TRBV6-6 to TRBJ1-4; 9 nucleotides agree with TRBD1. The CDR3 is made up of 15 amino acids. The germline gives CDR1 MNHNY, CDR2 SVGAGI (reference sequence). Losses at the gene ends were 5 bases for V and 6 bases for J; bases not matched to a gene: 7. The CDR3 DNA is TGTGCCAGCAGTCAAACGGGACAGGGAGATGAAAAACTGTTTTTT. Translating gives CASSQTGQGDEKLFF.

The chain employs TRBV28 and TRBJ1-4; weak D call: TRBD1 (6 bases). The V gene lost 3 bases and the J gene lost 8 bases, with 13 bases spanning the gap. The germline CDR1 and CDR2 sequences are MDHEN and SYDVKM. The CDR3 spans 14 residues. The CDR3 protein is CASSFPGVREKLFF. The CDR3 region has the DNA TGTGCCAGCAGTTTCCCAGGGGTTCGGGAAAAACTGTTTTTT.

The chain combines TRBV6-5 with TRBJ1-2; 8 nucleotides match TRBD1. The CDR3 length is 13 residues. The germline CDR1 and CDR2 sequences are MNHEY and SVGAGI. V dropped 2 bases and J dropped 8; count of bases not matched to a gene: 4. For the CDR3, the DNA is TGTGCCAGCAGTTACCGGACAGGGAGCGGCTACACCTTC. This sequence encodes CASSYRTGSGYTF.

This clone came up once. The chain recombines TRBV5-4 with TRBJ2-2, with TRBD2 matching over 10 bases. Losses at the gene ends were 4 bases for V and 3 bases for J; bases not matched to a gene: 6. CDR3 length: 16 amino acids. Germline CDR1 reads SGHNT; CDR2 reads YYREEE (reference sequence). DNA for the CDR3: TGTGCCAGCAGCCCTCCTAGCGGGGGATACACCGGGGAGCTGTTTTTT. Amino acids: CASSPPSGGYTGELFF.

DNA for the CDR3: TGTGCCAGCAGCCAAGGGGGGGGTTACCAAGAGACCCAGTACTTC. Residues: CASSQGGGYQETQYF. The genes are TRBV14 and TRBJ2-5; 7 nucleotides agree with TRBD2. The CDR3 sequence is 15 residues long. Germline V gene data show CDR1 as SGHDN and CDR2 as FVKESK. The V gene end was trimmed by 1 base and the J gene end by 0 bases; junction bases not matched to a gene: 2.

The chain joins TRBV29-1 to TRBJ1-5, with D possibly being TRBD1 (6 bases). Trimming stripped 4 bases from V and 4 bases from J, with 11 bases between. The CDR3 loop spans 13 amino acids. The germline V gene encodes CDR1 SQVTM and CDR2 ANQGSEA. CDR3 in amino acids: CSVGGTKNQPQHF. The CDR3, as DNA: TGCAGCGTTGGGGGGACAAAGAATCAGCCCCAGCATTTT.

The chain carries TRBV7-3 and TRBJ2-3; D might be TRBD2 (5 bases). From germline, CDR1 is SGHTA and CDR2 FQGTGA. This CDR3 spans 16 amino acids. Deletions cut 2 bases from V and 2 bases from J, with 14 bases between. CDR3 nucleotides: TGTGCCAGCAGCTTACAAGGAGGTCCCTCCACAGATACGCAGTATTTT. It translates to CASSLQGGPSTDTQYF.

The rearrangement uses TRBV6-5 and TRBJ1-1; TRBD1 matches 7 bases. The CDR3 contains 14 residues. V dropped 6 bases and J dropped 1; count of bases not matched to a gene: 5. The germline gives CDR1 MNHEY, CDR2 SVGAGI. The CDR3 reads CASRGDSKNTEAFF. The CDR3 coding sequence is TGTGCCAGCAGAGGGGACAGTAAGAACACTGAAGCTTTCTTT.

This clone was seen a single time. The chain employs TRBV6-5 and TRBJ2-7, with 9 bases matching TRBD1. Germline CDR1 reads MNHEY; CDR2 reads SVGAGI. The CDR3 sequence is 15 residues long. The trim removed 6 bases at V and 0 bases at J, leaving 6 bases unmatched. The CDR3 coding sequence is TGTGCCAGCAGATCCGGGACAGGGAGCTCCTACGAGCAGTACTTC. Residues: CASRSGTGSSYEQYF.

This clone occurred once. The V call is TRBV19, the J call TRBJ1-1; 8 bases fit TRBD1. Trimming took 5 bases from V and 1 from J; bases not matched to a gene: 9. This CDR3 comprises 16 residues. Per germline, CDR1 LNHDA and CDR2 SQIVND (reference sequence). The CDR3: CASSPRQGRRNTEAFF. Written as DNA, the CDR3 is TGTGCCAGTAGTCCACGACAGGGGCGGCGGAACACTGAAGCTTTCTTT.

CDR3 bases: TGTGCCAGCAGTTTATGGGGCGGGAGAGAGACCCAGTACTTC. Residues: CASSLWGGRETQYF. V gene TRBV28 combines with J gene TRBJ2-5, with 7 bases identical to TRBD2. Trimming took 0 bases from V and 4 from J; bases not matched to a gene: 2. CDR1 and CDR2 (germline): MDHEN, SYDVKM. This CDR3 is built from 14 residues.

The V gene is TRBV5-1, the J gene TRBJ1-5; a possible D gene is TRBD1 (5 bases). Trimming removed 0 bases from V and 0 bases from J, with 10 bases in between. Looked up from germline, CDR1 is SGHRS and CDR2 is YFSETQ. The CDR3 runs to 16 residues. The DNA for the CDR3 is TGCGCCAGCAGCTTGGAACCGACAGCTAGCAATCAGCCCCAGCATTTT. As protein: CASSLEPTASNQPQHF. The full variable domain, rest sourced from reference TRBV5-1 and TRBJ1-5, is KAGVTQTPRYLIKTRGQQVTLSCSPISGHRSVSWYQQTPGQGLQFLFEYFSETQRNKGNFPGRFSGRQFSNSRSEMNVSTLELGDSALYLCASSLEPTASNQPQHFGDGTRLSIL.

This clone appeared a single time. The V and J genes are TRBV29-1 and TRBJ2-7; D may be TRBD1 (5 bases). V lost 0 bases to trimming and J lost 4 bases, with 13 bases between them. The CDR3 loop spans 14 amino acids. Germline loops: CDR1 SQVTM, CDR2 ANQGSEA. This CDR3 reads CSVEDRVPPYEQYF. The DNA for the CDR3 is TGCAGCGTTGAAGACAGGGTGCCCCCGTACGAGCAGTACTTC.

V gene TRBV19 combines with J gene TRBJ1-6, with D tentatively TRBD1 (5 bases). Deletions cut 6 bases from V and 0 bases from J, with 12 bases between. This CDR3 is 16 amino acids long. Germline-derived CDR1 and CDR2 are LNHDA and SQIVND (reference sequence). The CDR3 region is CASRNRQSSYNSPLHF. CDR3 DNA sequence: TGTGCCAGTAGGAACCGACAGAGCTCCTATAATTCACCCCTCCACTTT.

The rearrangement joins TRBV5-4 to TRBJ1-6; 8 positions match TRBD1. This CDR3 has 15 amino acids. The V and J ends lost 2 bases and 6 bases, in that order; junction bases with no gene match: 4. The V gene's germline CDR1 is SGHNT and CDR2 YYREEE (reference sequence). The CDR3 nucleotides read TGTGCCAGCAGCTTCGGACAGGGTTTTAATTCACCCCTCCACTTT. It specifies CASSFGQGFNSPLHF.

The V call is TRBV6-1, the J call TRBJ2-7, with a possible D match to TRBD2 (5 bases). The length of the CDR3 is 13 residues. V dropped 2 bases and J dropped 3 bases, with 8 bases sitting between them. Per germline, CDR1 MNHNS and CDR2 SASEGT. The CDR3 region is CASSERRDYEQYF. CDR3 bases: TGTGCCAGCAGTGAACGCCGGGACTACGAGCAGTACTTC.

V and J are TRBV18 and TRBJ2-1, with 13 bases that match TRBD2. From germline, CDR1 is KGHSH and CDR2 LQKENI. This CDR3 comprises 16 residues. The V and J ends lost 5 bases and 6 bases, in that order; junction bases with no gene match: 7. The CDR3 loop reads CASSSALAGGVNEQFF. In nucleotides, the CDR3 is TGTGCCAGCTCATCCGCACTAGCGGGGGGGGTCAATGAGCAGTTCTTC.

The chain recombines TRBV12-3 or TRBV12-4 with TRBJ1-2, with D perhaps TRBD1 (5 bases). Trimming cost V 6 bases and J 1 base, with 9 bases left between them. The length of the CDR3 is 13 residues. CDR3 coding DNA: TGTGCCAGCAGCTCAGGGTTTAACTATGGCTACACCTTC. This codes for CASSSGFNYGYTF.

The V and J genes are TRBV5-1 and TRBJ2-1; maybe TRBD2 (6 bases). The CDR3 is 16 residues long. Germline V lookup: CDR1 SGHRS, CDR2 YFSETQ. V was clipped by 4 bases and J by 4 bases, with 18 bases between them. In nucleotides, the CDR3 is TGCGCCAGCAGCGGGGGGATCTTCCGTCCTTACAATGAGCAGTTCTTC. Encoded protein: CASSGGIFRPYNEQFF.

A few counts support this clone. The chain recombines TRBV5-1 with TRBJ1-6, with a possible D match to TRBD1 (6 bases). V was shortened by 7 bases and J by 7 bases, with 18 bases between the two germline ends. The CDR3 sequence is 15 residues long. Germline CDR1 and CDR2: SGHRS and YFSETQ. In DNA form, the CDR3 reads TGCGCCAGCGGCCCGGGGGGGCGCGAGAATTCACCCCTCCACTTT. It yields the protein CASGPGGRENSPLHF.

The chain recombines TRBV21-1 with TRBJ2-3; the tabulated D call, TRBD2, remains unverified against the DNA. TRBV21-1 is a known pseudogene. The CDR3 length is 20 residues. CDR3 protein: CASRNLRTGLAGSSTDTQYF. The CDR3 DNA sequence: TGTGCCAGCAGAAACCTCCGGACGGGACTAGCGGGCTCTAGCACAGATACGCAGTATTTT.

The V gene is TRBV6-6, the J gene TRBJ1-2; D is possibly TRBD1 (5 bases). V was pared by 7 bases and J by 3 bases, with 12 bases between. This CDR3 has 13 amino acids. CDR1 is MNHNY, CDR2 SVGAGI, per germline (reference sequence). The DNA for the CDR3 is TGTGCCAGCAACCTACAGGCGTACTATGGCTACACCTTC. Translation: CASNLQAYYGYTF.